The 21 T cell receptor beta chains below come from one sample, sequenced in a study of T cell responses to AZD1222 COVID-19 vaccine listed by TCRdb under 2021. In the paper's terms, the time point label means: about 28 days (+/-7) after the second vaccine dose. The library was produced with the immunoSEQ multiplex PCR assay. As stored in TCRdb, this immuneACCESS dataset retains in-frame rearrangements with V and J assigned. A fraction of the clones does not appear; measured against another copy, unresolved V genes explain less than half of the discrepancy, and the remainder lacks a known reason. This sample has roughly 270,000 clones in its table, and around 93% of those were observed once. Clones ranked in the top ten supply 0.5% to 0.7% of the sample. Sample: peripheral blood, taken 28 days after the second AZD1222 dose. These receptor sequences come from an adult who received the AZD1222 COVID-19 vaccine.

The chain joins TRBV3-1 (or the pseudogene TRBV3-2) to TRBJ1-5; 10 nucleotides line up with TRBD1. This CDR3 spans 15 amino acids. Germline CDR1 reads LGHDT; CDR2 reads YNNKEL (reference sequence). Unmatched junction bases numbered 5, after V lost 4 bases and J lost 5 bases. This chain's CDR3 is CASSPSGTGDQPQHF. Here the CDR3 DNA reads TGTGCCAGCAGCCCTTCCGGGACAGGGGATCAGCCCCAGCATTTT.

The chain is built from TRBV12-1 and TRBJ1-1; no check of the table's D call, TRBD1, against the DNA was made. TRBV12-1 is recorded as a pseudogene. The CDR3 runs to 17 residues. The CDR3 here is CASSSPGQGGLWTEAFF. In DNA, the CDR3 is TGTGCCAGCAGCTCGCCGGGACAGGGTGGATTGTGGACTGAAGCTTTCTTT.

The chain uses TRBV7-9 and TRBJ1-2, with D possibly matching TRBD1 (6 bases). Deletions cut 2 bases from V and 0 bases from J, with 19 bases between. CDR3 length: 18 residues. Germline V CDR1 and CDR2: SEHNR, FQNEAQ (reference sequence). DNA of the CDR3: TGTGCCAGCAGCTTACTGGGCCAAGGTGGACAGACTAACTATGGCTACACCTTC. Protein sequence: CASSLLGQGGQTNYGYTF.

The V and J genes are TRBV28 and TRBJ2-7, with 7 bases lining up with TRBD1. V was clipped by 6 bases and J by 3 bases; unmatched bases: 14. Germline CDR1 MDHEN, CDR2 SYDVKM. This CDR3 is 16 amino acids long. CDR3 nucleotide sequence: TGTGCCAGCAGCCGCCGTCAGGGGACAGCGTTCTACGAGCAGTACTTC. It encodes CASSRRQGTAFYEQYF.

J is TRBJ1-2 and V is TRBV7-9; 7 nucleotides line up with TRBD1. Trimming at V came to 1 base and at J to 6 bases, leaving 2 bases not matched to a gene. The V gene's germline CDR1 is SEHNR and CDR2 FQNEAQ (reference sequence). There are 13 residues in the CDR3. In DNA form, the CDR3 reads TGTGCCAGCAGCTTAGGCAGGGGGAATGGCTACACCTTC. Amino acids: CASSLGRGNGYTF.

J is TRBJ1-2 and V is TRBV4-3; D is unresolved. The V end lost 0 bases, the J end lost 2 bases, and 10 bases lay between the germline ends. This CDR3 has 15 amino acids. Germline V gives CDR1 LGHNA, CDR2 YSLEER. The CDR3 DNA reads as TGCGCCAGCAGCCAAGATCTGGGCATCAACTATGGCTACACCTTC. Translation: CASSQDLGINYGYTF.

This rearrangement joins TRBV6-1 to TRBJ2-3; TRBD2 aligns across 9 bases. Germline-derived CDR1 and CDR2 are MNHNS and SASEGT. V gave up 3 bases and J gave up 5 bases; unmatched junction bases: 6. The CDR3 loop spans 15 amino acids. CDR3 DNA sequence: TGTGCCAGCAGTGAGGGTAGCGGGGGTCAAGATACGCAGTATTTT. Protein: CASSEGSGGQDTQYF.

This clone was seen a handful of times. This chain joins TRBV19 and TRBJ1-5; tentatively, D is TRBD1 (6 bases). The CDR3 is 16 residues long. Looked up from germline, CDR1 is LNHDA and CDR2 is SQIVND (reference sequence). V lost 1 base, J lost 2 bases, and 12 bases lay in between. CDR3 DNA: TGTGCCAGTAGTATAGCGGGTGGGGGGCGCAATCAGCCCCAGCATTTT. It translates to CASSIAGGGRNQPQHF.

This clone showed up just once. This chain joins TRBV3-1 (or the pseudogene TRBV3-2) and TRBJ2-5; tentative D call: TRBD2 (6 bases). Germline V lookup: CDR1 LGHDT, CDR2 YNNKEL (reference sequence). The CDR3 has 16 amino acids. V lost 2 bases and J lost 0, with 13 bases in between. The DNA of the CDR3 is TGTGCCAGCAGCCAAACCCCCGGGACTTACCAAGAGACCCAGTACTTC. It yields the protein CASSQTPGTYQETQYF.

A remark on this clone: Germline is not matched at one junction end, which may reflect a read error. The V gene is TRBV27, the J gene TRBJ2-7, with TRBD1 identical over 8 bases. The CDR3 is 14 residues long. The germline CDR1 and CDR2 sequences are MNHEY and SMNVEV (reference sequence). In DNA, the CDR3 is TGTGCCAGCAGGTTATGGGACAGGCTCTACGAGCAGTACTTC. Its protein product is CASRLWDRLYEQYF.

The chain uses TRBV5-1 and TRBJ2-2; possible D gene TRBD1, 6 bases. Trimming stripped 2 bases from V and 4 bases from J, with 12 bases between. This CDR3 has 15 residues. The germline CDR1 and CDR2 sequences are SGHRS and YFSETQ. In DNA form, the CDR3 reads TGCGCCAGCAGCTTTTCAGGGGCCGGCACCGGGGAGCTGTTTTTT. Its protein is CASSFSGAGTGELFF.

The rearrangement uses TRBV30 and TRBJ2-2; the D is unclear. CDR3 length: 11 residues. V was clipped by 4 bases and J by 10 bases, with 10 bases between them. Looked up from germline, CDR1 is GTSNPN and CDR2 is SVGIG (reference sequence). The CDR3 here is CAWKIGLELFF. In DNA, the CDR3 is TGTGCCTGGAAGATCGGGCTGGAGCTGTTTTTT. The full variable domain, in which reference TRBV30 and TRBJ2-2 provide the parts outside the CDR3, is SQTIHQWPATLVQPVGSPLSLECTVEGTSNPNLYWYRQAAGRGLQLLFYSVGIGQISSEVPQNLSASRPQDRQFILSSKKLLLSDSGFYLCAWKIGLELFFGEGSRLTVL.

The V call is TRBV5-5, the J call TRBJ1-2, with TRBD1 matching over 12 bases. The germline V gene encodes CDR1 SGHKS and CDR2 YYEKEE (reference sequence). V was pared by 1 base and J by 7 bases, with 5 bases of the junction left unmatched. The CDR3 consists of 15 residues. The CDR3 protein is CASSLWDRGHTGYTF. CDR3 nucleotide sequence: TGTGCCAGCAGCTTGTGGGACAGGGGGCATACTGGCTACACCTTC.

This clone appeared once. The chain uses TRBV9 and TRBJ2-3; 9 nucleotides agree with TRBD1. Germline CDR1 and CDR2: SGDLS and YYNGEE. There are 15 residues in the CDR3. Trimming cost V 3 bases and J 3 bases; bases outside gene matches: 5. The CDR3 spells CASSGRDRATDTQYF. DNA for the CDR3: TGTGCCAGCAGCGGACGGGACAGGGCAACAGATACGCAGTATTTT.

The rearrangement joins TRBV4-1 to TRBJ2-1; TRBD2 agrees at 16 bases. Germline loops: CDR1 MGHRA, CDR2 YSYEKL. This CDR3 contains 17 residues. Germline trimming cut 4 bases from V and 7 bases from J; bases unmatched to any gene: 7. CDR3 sequence: CASSPGLAGGPRNEQFF. The CDR3 DNA is TGCGCCAGCAGCCCGGGACTAGCGGGAGGGCCGAGGAATGAGCAGTTCTTC.

This chain uses TRBV28 with TRBJ1-1; D uncertain. With 8 bases removed from V and 5 bases from J, the gap between germline ends came to 21 bases. Germline CDR1 and CDR2: MDHEN and SYDVKM. The CDR3 totals 15 residues. The CDR3 DNA sequence: TGTGCCAGCGATGGCCCAAGGTTTGCAGGTACTGAAGCTTTCTTT. This codes for CASDGPRFAGTEAFF. The whole variable domain, remainder taken from reference TRBV28 and TRBJ1-1, is DVKVTQSSRYLVKRTGEKVFLECVQDMDHENMFWYRQDPGLGLRLIYFSYDVKMKEKGDIPEGYSVSREKKERFSLILESASTNQTSMYLCASDGPRFAGTEAFFGQGTRLTVV.

This sequence joins TRBV6-5 and TRBJ2-5; possibly TRBD1 for D (6 bases). The germline V gene encodes CDR1 MNHEY and CDR2 SVGAGI. The CDR3 runs 14 residues. V dropped 0 bases and J dropped 5 bases, with 10 bases sitting between them. CDR3 DNA sequence: TGTGCCAGCAGTTACTCGAGGGGGTCCGAGACCCAGTACTTC. It yields the protein CASSYSRGSETQYF.

The chain combines TRBV18 with TRBJ2-7; D not certain. CDR3 length: 12 residues. The germline V gene has CDR1 KGHSH and CDR2 LQKENI. V lost 4 bases to trimming and J lost 5 bases, with 9 bases between them. CDR3 coding DNA: TGTGCCAGCTCACGCCTTCGGGACGAGCAGTACTTC. Encoded protein: CASSRLRDEQYF.

This clone was counted once. The chain links TRBV4-1 to TRBJ2-7; 7 bases map to TRBD2. V was clipped by 3 bases and J by 0 bases; unmatched bases: 5. CDR3 length equals 15 residues. Germline V gene data show CDR1 as MGHRA and CDR2 as YSYEKL. Written as DNA, the CDR3 is TGCGCCAGCAGCCAGGGAAGCGGGGCCTCCTACGAGCAGTACTTC. This encodes CASSQGSGASYEQYF.

V and J are TRBV6-5 and TRBJ1-4, with TRBD1 matching 9 bases. The CDR3 has 16 residues. Germline loops: CDR1 MNHEY, CDR2 SVGAGI. Germline trimming cut 4 bases from V and 8 bases from J; bases unmatched to any gene: 11. In nucleotides, the CDR3 is TGTGCCAGCAGTTTCAGACCGGGACAGGGAATAGAAAAACTGTTTTTT. It is translated as CASSFRPGQGIEKLFF.

The rearrangement joins TRBV10-2 to TRBJ1-4, with D unclear. The CDR3 runs 14 residues. The V end lost 6 bases, the J end lost 3 bases, and 11 bases lay between the germline ends. Germline CDR1 is WSHSY and CDR2 is SAAADI. This CDR3 is CASSNYGANEKLFF. Here the CDR3 DNA reads TGCGCCAGCAGCAATTACGGGGCTAATGAAAAACTGTTTTTT.